Listed here are 23 T cell receptor beta chains from one sample, sequenced in a study of Ad26.COV2.S vaccination and SARS-CoV-2 variants. The treatment was: about 20 received Ad26.COV2.S at low or high dose, single or two shots; several received placebo; per-sample allocation not given. After the first vaccine or placebo injection, samples were drawn on day 63. Measured with immunoSEQ multiplex PCR; TCRdb has only the in-frame clones, and not every one. The sample has 380,000 or so clones, 80% to 90% seen once. The sample here was peripheral blood, taken in a trial of Ad26.COV2.S vaccine versus placebo. The receptors derive from a person aged 18-65 years who received the Ad26.COV2.S COVID-19 vaccine or a placebo.

The chain couples TRBV4-1 to TRBJ2-7; tentative D call: TRBD1 (5 bases). The CDR3 is made up of 14 amino acids. CDR1 and CDR2 from the germline V gene are MGHRA and YSYEKL. Trimming took off 0 bases at V and 2 bases at J, with 8 bases between the two ends. The CDR3 bases are TGCGCCAGCAGCCAAGATCCCAGGGCCTACGAGCAGTACTTC. It is translated as CASSQDPRAYEQYF.

This chain joins TRBV28 and TRBJ2-7; D may be TRBD1 or TRBD2 (5 bases each). The ends were cut back, 1 base at V and 3 bases at J, with 10 bases in the middle. The CDR3 runs 14 residues. The germline CDR1 and CDR2 sequences are MDHEN and SYDVKM. The CDR3 loop is CASSLLAGSYEQYF. The CDR3 nucleotides are TGTGCCAGCAGTTTATTGGCAGGGAGCTACGAGCAGTACTTC.

This chain joins TRBV14 and TRBJ2-1; D uncertain. Per germline, CDR1 SGHDN and CDR2 FVKESK. There are 13 residues in the CDR3. Trimming took 0 bases from V and 12 from J, leaving 12 bases between them. CDR3 nucleotide sequence: TGTGCCAGCAGCCAAGATATCGGTTCCCCGCAGTTCTTC. Translation gives CASSQDIGSPQFF.

The chain employs TRBV5-4 and TRBJ2-7; D possibly uses TRBD1 or TRBD2 (5 bases each). The V end lost 4 bases, the J end lost 3 bases, and 11 bases lay between the germline ends. Germline-derived CDR1 and CDR2 are SGHNT and YYREEE (reference sequence). This CDR3 comprises 13 residues. The DNA for the CDR3 is TGTGCCAGCAGCCCGGGACCTCGCTACGAGCAGTACTTC. It translates to CASSPGPRYEQYF.

CDR3: CASSAGELETQYF. The CDR3 DNA reads as TGTGCCAGCAGTGCAGGGGAGTTGGAGACCCAGTACTTC. The rearrangement joins TRBV11-3 to TRBJ2-5; TRBD1 is a possible D gene (6 bases). This CDR3 has 13 residues. The V gene's germline CDR1 is SGHNT and CDR2 YENEEA. V shed 6 bases and J shed 5 bases, with 13 bases lying between them.

This clone was observed once. This chain uses TRBV3-1 (or the pseudogene TRBV3-2) with TRBJ1-4, with 9 bases aligning to TRBD1. The V and J ends lost 4 bases and 8 bases, in that order; junction bases with no gene match: 11. Looked up from germline, CDR1 is LGHDT and CDR2 is YNNKEL (reference sequence). The CDR3 extends over 16 amino acids. CDR3 amino acids: CASSPHRGQATEKLFF. As DNA, the CDR3 is TGTGCCAGCAGCCCTCACAGGGGGCAGGCTACGGAAAAACTGTTTTTT.

Here the CDR3 reads CSARGGWTYNEQFF. In DNA, the CDR3 is TGCAGTGCCCGGGGTGGATGGACCTACAATGAGCAGTTCTTC. The genes are TRBV29-1 and TRBJ2-1; possible D gene TRBD2, 5 bases. CDR1 is SQVTM and CDR2 is ANQGSEA in the germline V gene. The CDR3 covers 14 residues.

This chain links TRBV28 with TRBJ2-3; 8 nucleotides match TRBD2. There are 14 residues in the CDR3. J was trimmed by 4 bases and V by 6 bases; bases with no gene match: 6. Germline CDR1 MDHEN, CDR2 SYDVKM. CDR3 residues: CASSRGGLADTQYF. The CDR3 DNA reads as TGTGCCAGCAGCCGGGGGGGGCTCGCAGATACGCAGTATTTT.

CDR3: CASSPLAGGGDTQYF. CDR3 coding DNA: TGTGCCAGCAGCCCTCTAGCGGGGGGAGGAGATACGCAGTATTTT. The rearrangement uses TRBV9 and TRBJ2-3; 11 nucleotides match TRBD2. V lost 4 bases and J lost 5; bases outside the gene matches: 6. The CDR3 sequence is 15 residues long. Germline values: CDR1 SGDLS, CDR2 YYNGEE.

The chain's CDR3 is CASSDGSGYWNTEAFF. Here the CDR3 DNA reads TGTGCCAGCAGTGATGGGTCAGGGTATTGGAACACTGAAGCTTTCTTT. This sequence joins TRBV6-1 and TRBJ1-1; D possibly corresponds to TRBD1 (5 bases). Germline loops: CDR1 MNHNS, CDR2 SASEGT. CDR3 size: 16 residues. The ends were cut back, 3 bases at V and 1 base at J, with 15 bases in the middle.

The genes are TRBV30 and TRBJ2-5, with no clear D. Per germline, CDR1 GTSNPN and CDR2 SVGIG (reference sequence). Trimming left V 0 bases short and J 5 bases short, with 10 bases between. The CDR3 totals 13 residues. CDR3 sequence (DNA): TGTGCCTGGAGTGTCTGGCTCGGGGAGACCCAGTACTTC. As protein: CAWSVWLGETQYF. Using reference TRBV30 and TRBJ2-5 for the parts outside the CDR3, the full variable domain is SQTIHQWPATLVQPVGSPLSLECTVEGTSNPNLYWYRQAAGRGLQLLFYSVGIGQISSEVPQNLSASRPQDRQFILSSKKLLLSDSGFYLCAWSVWLGETQYFGPGTRLLVL.

The DNA for the CDR3 is TGTGCCAGCAGTCTCGCGGGGTACCAAGAGACCCAGTACTTC. This codes for CASSLAGYQETQYF. This sequence joins TRBV7-9 and TRBJ2-5; weak D call: TRBD2 (6 bases). This CDR3 spans 14 amino acids. CDR1 and CDR2 from the germline V gene are SEHNR and FQNEAQ (reference sequence). Trimming took off 6 bases at V and 0 bases at J, with 11 bases between the two ends.

The chain has TRBV7-2 and TRBJ2-7; 8 bases are shared with TRBD2. This CDR3 comprises 14 residues. With 4 bases clipped from V and 6 bases from J, the junction kept 8 bases outside the gene matches. Germline-derived CDR1 and CDR2 are SGHTA and FQGNSA. The CDR3 sequence is CASSSGLVGVEQYF. The CDR3 bases are TGTGCCAGCAGCTCGGGACTAGTGGGCGTCGAGCAGTACTTC.

This rearrangement joins TRBV30 to TRBJ1-2; D is perhaps TRBD1 (5 bases). Germline V lookup: CDR1 GTSNPN, CDR2 SVGIG (reference sequence). This CDR3 is built from 10 residues. Trimming took off 1 base at V and 13 bases at J, with 10 bases between the two ends. The CDR3 sequence is CAWSGRVGTF. CDR3 nucleotide sequence: TGTGCCTGGAGTGGCAGGGTAGGCACCTTC.

V usage is TRBV7-2 and J usage is TRBJ1-1; D not certain. The CDR3 is made up of 12 amino acids. Between the trimmed V and J ends, which lost 4 bases and 8 bases, there was a span of 11 bases. Germline values: CDR1 SGHTA, CDR2 FQGNSA. The DNA of the CDR3 is TGTGCCAGCAGCTCGCCACGGAAGGAAGCTTTCTTT. Translated, it gives CASSSPRKEAFF.

This clone appeared a single time. The chain employs TRBV25-1 and TRBJ1-1; D is ambiguous. Germline V gene lookup returns CDR1 MGHDK and CDR2 SYGVNS. The V and J ends lost 5 bases and 1 base respectively, with 8 bases between them. The CDR3 is 13 amino acids. The CDR3, as DNA: TGTGCCAGCAGTCGGTCGCGGAACACTGAAGCTTTCTTT. Translated: CASSRSRNTEAFF.

V is TRBV4-2 and J is TRBJ1-2; D is ambiguous. Trimming shortened V by 0 bases and J by 1 base, and 9 bases separated the two germline ends. The CDR3 sequence is 15 residues long. The V gene's germline CDR1 is LGHNA and CDR2 YNFKEQ. The CDR3 DNA follows: TGTGCCAGCAGCCAAGAGATGGAGTTTAACTATGGCTACACCTTC. Protein: CASSQEMEFNYGYTF.

This rearrangement joins TRBV2 to TRBJ1-1; 7 positions agree with TRBD1. CDR1 and CDR2 from the germline V gene are SNHLY and FYNNEI. The CDR3 runs to 16 residues. Germline trimming cut 0 bases from V and 4 bases from J; bases unmatched to any gene: 8. The CDR3 protein is CASSEALGGAGTEAFF. The CDR3 nucleotides read TGTGCCAGCAGTGAAGCTTTAGGGGGCGCGGGCACTGAAGCTTTCTTT.

This clone was observed a few times. This chain connects TRBV4-2 to TRBJ2-2; TRBD2 agrees at 9 bases. Germline lookup yields CDR1 LGHNA and CDR2 YNFKEQ. CDR3 length: 16 amino acids. With 4 bases clipped from V and 6 bases from J, the junction kept 9 bases outside the gene matches. The CDR3 protein is CASSPSQREDAGELFF. As DNA, the CDR3 is TGTGCCAGCAGCCCCAGCCAGCGGGAGGATGCCGGGGAGCTGTTTTTT.

The gene calls are TRBV29-1 and TRBJ2-7; D is undetermined. Trimming left V 4 bases short and J 3 bases short, with 7 bases between. This CDR3 comprises 11 residues. In germline, CDR1 is SQVTM, CDR2 ANQGSEA. CDR3 nucleotides: TGCAGCGTTGGGACCTACTACGAGCAGTACTTC. Translating it yields CSVGTYYEQYF.

J is TRBJ2-2 and V is TRBV28; D not certain. Germline CDR1 MDHEN, CDR2 SYDVKM. The germline V and J ends were trimmed by 3 bases and 5 bases, with 10 bases remaining between them. The length of the CDR3 is 14 residues. CDR3 loop: CASSLSWETGELFF. Written as DNA, the CDR3 is TGTGCCAGCAGTTTGTCCTGGGAAACCGGGGAGCTGTTTTTT.

This clone was detected a few times. The chain couples TRBV6-1 to TRBJ1-1, with D unresolved. Trimming stripped 2 bases from V and 5 bases from J, with 12 bases between. The CDR3 spans 14 residues. Germline values: CDR1 MNHNS, CDR2 SASEGT. This CDR3 is CASSELPGWTEAFF. CDR3 DNA: TGTGCCAGCAGTGAATTACCGGGTTGGACTGAAGCTTTCTTT.

V and J are TRBV10-1 and TRBJ1-1; D is unresolved. CDR3 length: 12 amino acids. CDR1 is WNHNN and CDR2 is SYGVQD in the germline V gene (reference sequence). V was trimmed by 2 bases and J by 5 bases, leaving 6 bases between them. For the CDR3, the DNA is TGCGCCAGCAGTGAGGTCGGAACTGAAGCTTTCTTT. Its protein is CASSEVGTEAFF.